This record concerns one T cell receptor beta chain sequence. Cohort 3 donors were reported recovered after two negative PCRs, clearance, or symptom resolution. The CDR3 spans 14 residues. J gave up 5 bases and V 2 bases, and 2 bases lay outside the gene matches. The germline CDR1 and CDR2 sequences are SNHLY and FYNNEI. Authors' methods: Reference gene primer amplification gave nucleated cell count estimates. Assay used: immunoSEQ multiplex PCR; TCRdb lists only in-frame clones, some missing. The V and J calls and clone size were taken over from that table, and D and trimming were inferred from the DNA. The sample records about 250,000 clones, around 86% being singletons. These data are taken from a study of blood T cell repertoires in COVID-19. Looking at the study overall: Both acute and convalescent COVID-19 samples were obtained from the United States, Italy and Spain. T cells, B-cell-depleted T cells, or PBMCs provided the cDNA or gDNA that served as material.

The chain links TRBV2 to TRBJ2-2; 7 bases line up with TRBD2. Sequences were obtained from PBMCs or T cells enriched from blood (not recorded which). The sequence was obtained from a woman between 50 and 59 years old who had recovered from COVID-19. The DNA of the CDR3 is TGTGCCAGCAGTGAATTGCGGGAGACCGGGGAGCTGTTTTTT. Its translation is CASSELRETGELFF. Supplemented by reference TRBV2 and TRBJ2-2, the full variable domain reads EPEVTQTPSHQVTQMGQEVILRCVPISNHLYFYWYRQILGQKVEFLVSFYNNEISEKSEIFDDQFSVERPDGSNFTLKIRSTKLEDSAMYFCASSELRETGELFFGEGSRLTVL.